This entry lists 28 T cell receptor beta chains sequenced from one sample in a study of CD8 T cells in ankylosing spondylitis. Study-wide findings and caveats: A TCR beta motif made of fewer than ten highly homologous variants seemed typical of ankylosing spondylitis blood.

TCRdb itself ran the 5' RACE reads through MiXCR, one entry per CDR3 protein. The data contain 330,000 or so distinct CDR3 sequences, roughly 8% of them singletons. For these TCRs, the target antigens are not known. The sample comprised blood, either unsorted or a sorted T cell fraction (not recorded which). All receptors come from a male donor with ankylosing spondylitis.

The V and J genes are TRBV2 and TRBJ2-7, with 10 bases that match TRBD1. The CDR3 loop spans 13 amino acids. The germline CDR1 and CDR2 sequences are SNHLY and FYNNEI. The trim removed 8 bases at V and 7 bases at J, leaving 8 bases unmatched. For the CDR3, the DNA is TGTGCCAGCCCGGGACAGGGGCCCCTAGAGCAGTACTTC. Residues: CASPGQGPLEQYF.

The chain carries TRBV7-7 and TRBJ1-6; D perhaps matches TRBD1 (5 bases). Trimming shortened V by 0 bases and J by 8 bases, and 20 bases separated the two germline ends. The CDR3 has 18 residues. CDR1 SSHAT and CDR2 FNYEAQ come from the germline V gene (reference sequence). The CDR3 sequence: CASSLALSGALVYSPLHF. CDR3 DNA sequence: TGTGCCAGCAGCTTAGCGCTTTCCGGGGCCCTTGTTTATTCACCCCTCCACTTT.

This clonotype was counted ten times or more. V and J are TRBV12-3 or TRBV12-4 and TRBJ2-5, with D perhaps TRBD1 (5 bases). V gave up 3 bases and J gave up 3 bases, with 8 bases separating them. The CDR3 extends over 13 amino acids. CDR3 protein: CASSFLGEETQYF. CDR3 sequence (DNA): TGTGCCAGCAGTTTTTTAGGGGAAGAGACCCAGTACTTC.

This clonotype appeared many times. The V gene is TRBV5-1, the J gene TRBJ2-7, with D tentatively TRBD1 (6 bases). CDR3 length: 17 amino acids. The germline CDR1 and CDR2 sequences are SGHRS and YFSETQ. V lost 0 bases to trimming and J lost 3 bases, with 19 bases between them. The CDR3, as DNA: TGCGCCAGCAGCTTGGCCTGGACAGCCGCCCAATTCTACGAGCAGTACTTC. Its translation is CASSLAWTAAQFYEQYF.

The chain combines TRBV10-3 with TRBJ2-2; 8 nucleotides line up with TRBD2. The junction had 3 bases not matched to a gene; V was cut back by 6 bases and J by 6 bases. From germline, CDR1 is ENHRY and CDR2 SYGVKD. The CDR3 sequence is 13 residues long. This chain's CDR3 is CAIRAGDAGELFF. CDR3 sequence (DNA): TGTGCCATCAGAGCGGGAGACGCCGGGGAGCTGTTTTTT.

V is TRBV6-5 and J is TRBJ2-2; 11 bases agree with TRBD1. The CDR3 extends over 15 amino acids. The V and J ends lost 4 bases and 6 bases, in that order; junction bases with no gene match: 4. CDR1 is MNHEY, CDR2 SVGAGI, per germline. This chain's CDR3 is CASSLDRGPPGELFF. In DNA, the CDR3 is TGTGCCAGCAGTTTGGACAGGGGGCCGCCCGGGGAGCTGTTTTTT.

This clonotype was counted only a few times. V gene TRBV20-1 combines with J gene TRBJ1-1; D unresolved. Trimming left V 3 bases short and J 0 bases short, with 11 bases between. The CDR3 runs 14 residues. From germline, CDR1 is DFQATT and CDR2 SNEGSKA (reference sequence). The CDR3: CSARSPAVNTEAFF. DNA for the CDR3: TGCAGTGCTAGGAGTCCGGCAGTGAACACTGAAGCTTTCTTT.

The CDR3 DNA reads as TGTGCCAGCTCAGAGTATCCCGGACAAGCCGGCGGTCAGCCCCAGCATTTT. It encodes CASSEYPGQAGGQPQHF. V gene TRBV18 combines with J gene TRBJ1-5; TRBD1 might be the D (5 bases). The ends were cut back, 5 bases at V and 6 bases at J, with 23 bases in the middle. This CDR3 is 17 amino acids long. CDR1 is KGHSH and CDR2 is LQKENI in the germline V gene. The full variable domain, completed using reference TRBV18 and TRBJ1-5, is NAGVMQNPRHLVRRRGQEARLRCSPMKGHSHVYWYRQLPEEGLKFMVYLQKENIIDESGMPKERFSAEFPKEGPSILRIQQVVRGDSAAYFCASSEYPGQAGGQPQHFGDGTRLSIL.

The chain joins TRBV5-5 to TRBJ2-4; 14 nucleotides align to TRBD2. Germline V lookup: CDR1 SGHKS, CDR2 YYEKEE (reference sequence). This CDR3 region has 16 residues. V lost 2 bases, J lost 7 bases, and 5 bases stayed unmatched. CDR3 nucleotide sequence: TGTGCCAGCAGCTTAAGACTAGCGGGAGGGGTCAACATTCAGTACTTC. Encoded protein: CASSLRLAGGVNIQYF.

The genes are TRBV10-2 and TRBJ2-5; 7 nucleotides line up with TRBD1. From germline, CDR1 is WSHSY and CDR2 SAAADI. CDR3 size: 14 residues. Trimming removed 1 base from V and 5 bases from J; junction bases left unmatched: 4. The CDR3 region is CASSELGGSETQYF. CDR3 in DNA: TGCGCCAGCAGTGAGTTAGGGGGCAGTGAGACCCAGTACTTC.

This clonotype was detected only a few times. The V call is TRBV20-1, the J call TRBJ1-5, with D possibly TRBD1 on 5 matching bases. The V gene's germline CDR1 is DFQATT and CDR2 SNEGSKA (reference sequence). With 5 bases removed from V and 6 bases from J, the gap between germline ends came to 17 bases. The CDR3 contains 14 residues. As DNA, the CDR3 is TGCAGTGCTGGGGACCGTGGGGTTAGTCAGCCCCAGCATTTT. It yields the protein CSAGDRGVSQPQHF.

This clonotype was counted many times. The CDR3 DNA sequence: TGTGCCAGCAGTTTTCAGGGAGGGAATGAGCAGTTCTTC. The encoded protein is CASSFQGGNEQFF. The chain is built from TRBV25-1 and TRBJ2-1, with 7 bases lining up with TRBD2. Trimming took 5 bases from V and 7 from J; bases not matched to a gene: 5. CDR1 and CDR2 from the germline V gene are MGHDK and SYGVNS. The CDR3 sequence is 13 residues long. Complete variable domain (other parts from reference TRBV25-1 and TRBJ2-1): EADIYQTPRYLVIGTGKKITLECSQTMGHDKMYWYQQDPGMELHLIHYSYGVNSTEKGDLSSESTVSRIRTEHFPLTLESARPSHTSQYLCASSFQGGNEQFFGPGTRLTVL.

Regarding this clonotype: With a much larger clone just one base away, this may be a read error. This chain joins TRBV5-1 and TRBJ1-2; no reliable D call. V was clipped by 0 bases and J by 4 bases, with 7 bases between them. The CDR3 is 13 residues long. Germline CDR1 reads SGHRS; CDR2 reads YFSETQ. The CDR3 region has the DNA TGCGCCAGCAGCTTGGCCAGAGGCTATGGCTACACCTTC. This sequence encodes CASSLARGYGYTF.

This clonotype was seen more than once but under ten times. CDR3 sequence (DNA): TGCAGCGTTGAAGGTTCGGGGGCCGGAGAGACCCAGTACTTC. It encodes CSVEGSGAGETQYF. The chain couples TRBV29-1 to TRBJ2-5; D might be TRBD1 or TRBD2, each matching 6 bases. The germline V gene encodes CDR1 SQVTM and CDR2 ANQGSEA. V lost 1 base to trimming and J lost 4 bases, with 13 bases between them. The CDR3 length is 14 residues.

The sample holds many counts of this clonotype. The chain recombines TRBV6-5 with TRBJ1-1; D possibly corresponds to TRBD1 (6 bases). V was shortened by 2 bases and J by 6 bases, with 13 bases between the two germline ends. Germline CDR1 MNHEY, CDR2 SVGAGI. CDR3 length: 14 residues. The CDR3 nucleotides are TGTGCCAGCAGTTACGGTACAGGGTGGCCTGAAGCTTTCTTT. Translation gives CASSYGTGWPEAFF.

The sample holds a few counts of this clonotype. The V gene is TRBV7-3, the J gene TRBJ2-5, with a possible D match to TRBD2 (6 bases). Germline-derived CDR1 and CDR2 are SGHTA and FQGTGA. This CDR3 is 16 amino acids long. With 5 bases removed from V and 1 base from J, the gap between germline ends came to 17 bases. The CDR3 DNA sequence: TGTGCCAGCAGCCGGACGAGGGCCGGGGGCCAAGAGACCCAGTACTTC. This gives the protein CASSRTRAGGQETQYF.

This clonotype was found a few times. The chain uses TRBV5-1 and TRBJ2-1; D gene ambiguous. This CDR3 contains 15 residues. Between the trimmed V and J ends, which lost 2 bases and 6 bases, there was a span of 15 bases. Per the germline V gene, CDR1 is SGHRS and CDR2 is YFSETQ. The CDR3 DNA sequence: TGCGCCAGCAGCTTCGATCCTATAGGAATCAATGAGCAGTTCTTC. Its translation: CASSFDPIGINEQFF. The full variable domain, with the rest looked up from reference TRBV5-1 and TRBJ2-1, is KAGVTQTPRYLIKTRGQQVTLSCSPISGHRSVSWYQQTPGQGLQFLFEYFSETQRNKGNFPGRFSGRQFSNSRSEMNVSTLELGDSALYLCASSFDPIGINEQFFGPGTRLTVL.

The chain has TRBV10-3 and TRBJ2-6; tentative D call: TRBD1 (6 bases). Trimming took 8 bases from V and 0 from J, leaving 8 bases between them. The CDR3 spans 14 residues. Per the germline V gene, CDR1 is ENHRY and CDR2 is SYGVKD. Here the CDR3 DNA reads TGTGCCATCCGGACAGACTCTGGGGCCAACGTCCTGACTTTC. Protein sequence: CAIRTDSGANVLTF.

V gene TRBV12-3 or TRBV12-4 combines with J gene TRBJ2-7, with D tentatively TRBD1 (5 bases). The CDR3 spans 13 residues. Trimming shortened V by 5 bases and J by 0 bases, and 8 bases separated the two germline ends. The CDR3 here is CASSKGFSYEQYF. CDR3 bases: TGTGCCAGCAGTAAGGGGTTCTCCTACGAGCAGTACTTC.

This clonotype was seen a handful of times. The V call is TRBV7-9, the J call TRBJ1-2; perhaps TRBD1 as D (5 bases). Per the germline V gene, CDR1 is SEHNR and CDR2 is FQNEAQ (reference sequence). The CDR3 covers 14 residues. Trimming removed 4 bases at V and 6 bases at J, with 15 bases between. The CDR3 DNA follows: TGTGCCAGCAGCTCAGGGACCCCCGGACATGGCTACACCTTC. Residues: CASSSGTPGHGYTF.

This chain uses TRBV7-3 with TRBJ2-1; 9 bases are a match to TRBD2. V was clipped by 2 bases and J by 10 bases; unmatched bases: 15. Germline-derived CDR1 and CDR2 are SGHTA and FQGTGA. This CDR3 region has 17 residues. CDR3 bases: TGTGCCAGCAGCTTATATGGAGGGGCTAGCGGGGCTGGCGAGCAGTTCTTC. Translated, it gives CASSLYGGASGAGEQFF.

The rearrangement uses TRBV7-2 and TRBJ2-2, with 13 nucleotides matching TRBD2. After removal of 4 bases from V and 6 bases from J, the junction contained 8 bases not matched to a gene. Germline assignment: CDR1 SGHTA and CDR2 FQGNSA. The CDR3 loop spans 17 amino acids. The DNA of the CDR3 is TGTGCCAGCAGCTCGACAGGACTAGCGGGAGTGGCCGGGGAGCTGTTTTTT. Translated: CASSSTGLAGVAGELFF.

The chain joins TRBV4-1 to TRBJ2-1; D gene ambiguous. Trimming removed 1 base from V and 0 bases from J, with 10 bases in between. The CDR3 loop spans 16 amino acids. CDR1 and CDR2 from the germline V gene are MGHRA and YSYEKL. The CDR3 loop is CASSQVPQSSYNEQFF. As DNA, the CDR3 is TGCGCCAGCAGCCAAGTCCCCCAGAGCTCCTACAATGAGCAGTTCTTC.

CDR3 nucleotide sequence: TGTGCCAGCAGCTTCCAAACGAGAGATACGCAGTATTTT. Translated, it gives CASSFQTRDTQYF. The genes are TRBV7-8 and TRBJ2-3; no clear D gene. The CDR3 is made up of 13 amino acids. The V and J ends lost 3 bases and 5 bases respectively, with 9 bases between them. Germline CDR1 reads SGHVS; CDR2 reads FQNEAQ.

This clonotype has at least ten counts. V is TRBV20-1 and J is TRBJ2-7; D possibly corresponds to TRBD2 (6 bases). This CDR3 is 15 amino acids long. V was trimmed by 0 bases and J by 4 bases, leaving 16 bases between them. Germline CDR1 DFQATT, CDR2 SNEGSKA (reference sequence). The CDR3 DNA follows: TGCAGTGCTAGAGACCCCGGGGGTGGTAATTACGAGCAGTACTTC. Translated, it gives CSARDPGGGNYEQYF.

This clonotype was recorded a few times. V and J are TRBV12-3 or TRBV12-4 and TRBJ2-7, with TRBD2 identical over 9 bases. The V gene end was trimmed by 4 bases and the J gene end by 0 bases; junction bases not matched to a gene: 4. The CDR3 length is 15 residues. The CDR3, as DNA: TGTGCCAGCAGTTCCCTAGCGGGGAGCTCCTACGAGCAGTACTTC. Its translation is CASSSLAGSSYEQYF.

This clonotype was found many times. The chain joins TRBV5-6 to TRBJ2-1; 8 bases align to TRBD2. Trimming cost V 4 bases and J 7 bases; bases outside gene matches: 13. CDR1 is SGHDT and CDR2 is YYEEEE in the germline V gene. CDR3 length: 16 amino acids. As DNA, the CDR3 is TGTGCCAGCAGCCACGACTCACCGGGACTAGGTAATGAGCAGTTCTTC. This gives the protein CASSHDSPGLGNEQFF.

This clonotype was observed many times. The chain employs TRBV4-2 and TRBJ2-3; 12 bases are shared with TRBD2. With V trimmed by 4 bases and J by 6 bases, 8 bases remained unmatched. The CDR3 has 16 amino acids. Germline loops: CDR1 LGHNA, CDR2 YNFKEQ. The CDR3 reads CASSPGLAGPLDTQYF. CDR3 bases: TGTGCCAGCAGCCCTGGACTAGCGGGACCTTTGGATACGCAGTATTTT.